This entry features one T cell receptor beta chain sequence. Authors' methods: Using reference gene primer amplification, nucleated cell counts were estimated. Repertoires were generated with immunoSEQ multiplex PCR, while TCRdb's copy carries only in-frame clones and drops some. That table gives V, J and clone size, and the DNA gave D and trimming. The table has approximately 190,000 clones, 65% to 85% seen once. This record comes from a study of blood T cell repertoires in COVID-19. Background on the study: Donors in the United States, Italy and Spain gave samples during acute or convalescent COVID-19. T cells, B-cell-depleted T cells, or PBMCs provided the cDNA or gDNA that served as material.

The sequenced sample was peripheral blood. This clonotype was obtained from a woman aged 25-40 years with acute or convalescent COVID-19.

The CDR3 DNA reads as TGTGCCAGCAGTTCAGGGTGGAACGTCGAGCAGTACTTC. The encoded protein is CASSSGWNVEQYF. V gene TRBV6-2 or TRBV6-3 combines with J gene TRBJ2-7, with D maybe TRBD1 (5 bases). The V end lost 4 bases, the J end lost 6 bases, and 13 bases lay between the germline ends. Germline V gene data show CDR1 as MNHEY and CDR2 as SVGEGT. The CDR3 loop spans 13 amino acids.